This TCR beta chain emerged from a study of response to subunit inactivated influenza vaccine. TCRdb re-called the RT-PCR reads with MiXCR, one entry per CDR3 protein. This table has about 540,000 distinct CDR3 sequences, under 30% appearing once. The CDR3 extends over 17 amino acids. V lost 6 bases, J lost 9 bases, and 21 bases stayed unmatched. The sample was also reused in another study, on T cells expressing NK-cell markers. Per that paper: In generating TCR beta cDNA, 5'RACE template switching with UMIs was used. In a handful of donors, dominant CD3+CD56+NKG2C+ clones formed 1.0-7.0% of CD8+ cells.

Specimen: CD4+ T cells sorted from PBMCs, collected 12 days after vaccination. This clonotype was obtained from a middle-aged man who received an inactivated influenza vaccine. The chain is built from TRBV12-3 or TRBV12-4 and TRBJ2-7; 9 bases fit TRBD1. The CDR3 region is CASSQPLPGQGTTRQYF. The CDR3 DNA reads as TGTGCCAGCAGCCAACCCCTTCCGGGACAGGGAACTACGAGGCAGTACTTC.